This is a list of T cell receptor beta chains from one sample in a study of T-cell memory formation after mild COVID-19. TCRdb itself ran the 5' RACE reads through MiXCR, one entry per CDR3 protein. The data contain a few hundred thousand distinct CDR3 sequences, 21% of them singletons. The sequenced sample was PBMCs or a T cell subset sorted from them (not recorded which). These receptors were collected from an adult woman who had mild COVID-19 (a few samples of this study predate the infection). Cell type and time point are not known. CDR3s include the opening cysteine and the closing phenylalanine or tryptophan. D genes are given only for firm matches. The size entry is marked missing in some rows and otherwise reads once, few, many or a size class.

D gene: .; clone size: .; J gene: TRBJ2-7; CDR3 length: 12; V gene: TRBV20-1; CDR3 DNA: TGCAGTGCTAGAGGACCGTCTTTCCAGCAGTACTTC; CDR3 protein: CSARGPSFQQYF
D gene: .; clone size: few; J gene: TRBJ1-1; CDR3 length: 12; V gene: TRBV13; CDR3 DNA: TGTGCCAGCAGTTTCGGGGTCACTGAAGCTTTCTTT; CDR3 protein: CASSFGVTEAFF
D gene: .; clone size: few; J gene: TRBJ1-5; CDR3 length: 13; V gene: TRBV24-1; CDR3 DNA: TGTGCCACCAGTAAGACAGGCAATCAGCCCCAGCATTTT; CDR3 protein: CATSKTGNQPQHF
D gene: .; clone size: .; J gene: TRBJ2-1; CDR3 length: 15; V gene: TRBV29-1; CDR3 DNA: TGCAGCGTTGGACAGGACTCCTTCTCCTACAATGAGCAGTTCTTC; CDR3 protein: CSVGQDSFSYNEQFF
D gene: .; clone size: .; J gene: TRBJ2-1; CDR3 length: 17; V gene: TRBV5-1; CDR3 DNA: TGCGCCAGCAGCTTGATACCCCGGGACGCCTTTCGAGGCGAGCAGTTCTTC; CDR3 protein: CASSLIPRDAFRGEQFF
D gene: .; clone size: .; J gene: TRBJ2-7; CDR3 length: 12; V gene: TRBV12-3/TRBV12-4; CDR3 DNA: TGTGCCAGCAGTTTTCGGCGCTACGAGCAGTACTTC; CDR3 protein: CASSFRRYEQYF
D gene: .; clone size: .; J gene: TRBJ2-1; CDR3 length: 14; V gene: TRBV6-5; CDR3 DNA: TGTGCCAGCAGCATAAGGACAGCCATCAATGAGCAGTTCTTC; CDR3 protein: CASSIRTAINEQFF
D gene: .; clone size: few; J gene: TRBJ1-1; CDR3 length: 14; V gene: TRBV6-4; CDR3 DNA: TGTGCCAGCAGTGCCTCCGGACAGACCACTGAAGCTTTCTTT; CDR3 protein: CASSASGQTTEAFF
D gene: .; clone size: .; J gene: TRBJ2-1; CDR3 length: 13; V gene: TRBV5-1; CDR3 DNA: TGCGCCAGCAGCTTGGCCGGAGACGGGGTCCACGTATTC; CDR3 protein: CASSLAGDGVHVF
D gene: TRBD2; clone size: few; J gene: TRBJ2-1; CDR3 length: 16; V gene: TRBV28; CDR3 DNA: TGTGCCAGCAGGGGAATGGGCGGGAGGGGGTACAATGAGCAGTTCTTC; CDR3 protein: CASRGMGGRGYNEQFF
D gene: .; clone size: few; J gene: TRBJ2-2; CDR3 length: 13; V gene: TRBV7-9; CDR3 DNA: TGTGCCAGCAACCCCGCGAACACCGGGGAGCTGTTTTTT; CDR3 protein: CASNPANTGELFF
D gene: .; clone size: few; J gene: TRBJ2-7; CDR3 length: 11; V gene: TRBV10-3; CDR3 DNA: TGTGCCATCAGTGAGTCCGACGAGCAGTACTTC; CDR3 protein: CAISESDEQYF
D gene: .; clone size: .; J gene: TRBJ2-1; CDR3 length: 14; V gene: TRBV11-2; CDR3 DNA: TGTGCCAGCAGCTTTGAGGTCGGGGGTGAAGAGCAGTTCTTC; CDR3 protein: CASSFEVGGEEQFF
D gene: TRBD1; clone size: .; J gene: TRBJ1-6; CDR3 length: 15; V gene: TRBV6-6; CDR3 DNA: TGTGCCAGCAGTGAACAGGGGACCCATAATTCACCCCTCCACTTT; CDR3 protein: CASSEQGTHNSPLHF
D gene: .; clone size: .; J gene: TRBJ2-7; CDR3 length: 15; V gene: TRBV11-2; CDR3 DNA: TGTGCCAGCAGCCAGGGAGGGGGGTCCACCTACGAGCAGTACTTC; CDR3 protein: CASSQGGGSTYEQYF
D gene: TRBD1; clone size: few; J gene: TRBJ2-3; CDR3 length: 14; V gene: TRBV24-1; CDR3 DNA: TGTGCCACCAGTGTAAGGACAGGGGGAGATACGCAGTATTTT; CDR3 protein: CATSVRTGGDTQYF
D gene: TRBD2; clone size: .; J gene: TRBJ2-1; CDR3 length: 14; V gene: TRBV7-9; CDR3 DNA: TGTGCCAGCAGCTTAACTAGCGGGATCAATGAGCAGTTCTTC; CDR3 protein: CASSLTSGINEQFF
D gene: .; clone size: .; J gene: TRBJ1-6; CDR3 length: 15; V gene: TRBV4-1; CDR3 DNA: TGCGCCAGCAGCTATGTCCCACAGGATAATTCACCCCTCCACTTT; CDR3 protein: CASSYVPQDNSPLHF
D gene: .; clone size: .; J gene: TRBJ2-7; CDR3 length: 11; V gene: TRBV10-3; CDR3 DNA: TGTGCCATCAGTGAGTGGGACGAGCAGTACTTC; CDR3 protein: CAISEWDEQYF
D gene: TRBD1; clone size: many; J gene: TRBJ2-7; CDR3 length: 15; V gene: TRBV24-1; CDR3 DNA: TGTGCCACCAGTGATCCGGGACAGGGCTCCTACGAGCAGTACTTC; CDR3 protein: CATSDPGQGSYEQYF
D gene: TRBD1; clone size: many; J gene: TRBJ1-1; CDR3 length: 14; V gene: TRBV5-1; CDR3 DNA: TGCGCCAGCAGCTCGACAGGGGACACACACAGGGCTTTCTTT; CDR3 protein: CASSSTGDTHRAFF
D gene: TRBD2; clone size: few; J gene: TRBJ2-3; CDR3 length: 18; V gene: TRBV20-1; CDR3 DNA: TGCAGTGCTTCCGGGACTAGCGATTACTCCACTAGCACAGATACGCAGTATTTT; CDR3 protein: CSASGTSDYSTSTDTQYF
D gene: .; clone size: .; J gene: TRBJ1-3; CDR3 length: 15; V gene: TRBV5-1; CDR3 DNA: TGCGCCAGCAGCATGGACGGGAGCTCTGGAAACACCATATATTTT; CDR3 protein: CASSMDGSSGNTIYF
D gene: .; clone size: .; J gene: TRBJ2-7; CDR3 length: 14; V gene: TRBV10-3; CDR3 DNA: TGTGCCGCCCGGGACCCCGGGACCGGCCTTCGAAGGTACTTC; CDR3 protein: CAARDPGTGLRRYF
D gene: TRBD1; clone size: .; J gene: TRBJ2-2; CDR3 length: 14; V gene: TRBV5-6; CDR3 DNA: TGTGCCAGCAGCCCACGACAGGGGGCCGGGGAGCTGTTTTTT; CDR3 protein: CASSPRQGAGELFF
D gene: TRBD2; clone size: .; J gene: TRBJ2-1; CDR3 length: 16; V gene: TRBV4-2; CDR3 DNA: TGTGCCAGCAGCCAACCCGGGAAAGCGGGAGGGCCGTCAACGTTCTTC; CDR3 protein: CASSQPGKAGGPSTFF